The sequence of this T cell receptor (beta chain) was determined in a study of blood T cell repertoires in COVID-19. Overall study context: Specimens from acute and convalescent COVID-19 originated in the United States, Italy and Spain. The analysed material was cDNA or gDNA that came from T cells, B-cell-depleted T cells, or PBMCs.

The trim removed 4 bases at V and 5 bases at J, leaving 8 bases unmatched. This CDR3 contains 15 residues. The germline V gene encodes CDR1 SGHRS and CDR2 YFSETQ. Authors' analysis steps: Using reference gene primer amplification, nucleated cell counts were estimated. Repertoires were generated with immunoSEQ multiplex PCR, while TCRdb's copy carries only in-frame clones and drops some. For V, J and clone size, that table is used; D and trimming come from the DNA. The repertoire includes approximately 130,000 clones, around 87% of them detected once, and under 35% sits in the top ten. This chain links TRBV5-1 with TRBJ2-5, with 10 positions matching TRBD1. The sample was peripheral blood. This TCR came from a man in his 70s with active or convalescent COVID-19. The CDR3 loop reads CASSEGQGIAETQYF. DNA for the CDR3: TGCGCCAGCAGCGAGGGACAGGGGATCGCTGAGACCCAGTACTTC.